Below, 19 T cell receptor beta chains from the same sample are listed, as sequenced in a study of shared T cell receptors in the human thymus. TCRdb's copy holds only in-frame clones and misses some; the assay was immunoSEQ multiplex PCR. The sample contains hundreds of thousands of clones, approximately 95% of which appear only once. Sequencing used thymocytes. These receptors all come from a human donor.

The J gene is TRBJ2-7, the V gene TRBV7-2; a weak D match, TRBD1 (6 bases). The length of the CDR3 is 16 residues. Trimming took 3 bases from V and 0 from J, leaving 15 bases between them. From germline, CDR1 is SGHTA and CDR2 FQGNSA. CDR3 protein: CASSFGGLGSSYEQYF. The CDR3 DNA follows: TGTGCCAGCAGCTTTGGGGGCCTTGGGTCCTCCTACGAGCAGTACTTC.

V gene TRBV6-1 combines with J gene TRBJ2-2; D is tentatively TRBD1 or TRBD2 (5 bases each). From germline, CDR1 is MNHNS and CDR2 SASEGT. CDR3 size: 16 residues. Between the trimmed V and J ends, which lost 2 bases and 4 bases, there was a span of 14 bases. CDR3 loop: CASSERGRQITGELFF. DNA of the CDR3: TGTGCCAGCAGTGAAAGAGGGAGACAGATCACCGGGGAGCTGTTTTTT.

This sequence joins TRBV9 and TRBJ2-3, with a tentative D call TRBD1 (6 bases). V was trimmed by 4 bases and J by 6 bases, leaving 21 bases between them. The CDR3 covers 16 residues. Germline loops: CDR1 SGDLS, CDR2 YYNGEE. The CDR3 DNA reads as TGTGCCAGCAGCCAAACCTACAGGGCGCCGGGGGATACGCAGTATTTT. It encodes CASSQTYRAPGDTQYF.

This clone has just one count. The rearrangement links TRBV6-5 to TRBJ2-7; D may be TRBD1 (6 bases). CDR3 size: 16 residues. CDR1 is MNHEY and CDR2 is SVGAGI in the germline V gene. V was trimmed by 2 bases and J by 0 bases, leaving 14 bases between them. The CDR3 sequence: CASSYGGRQASYEQYF. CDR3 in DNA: TGTGCCAGCAGTTACGGGGGCCGCCAGGCCTCCTACGAGCAGTACTTC.

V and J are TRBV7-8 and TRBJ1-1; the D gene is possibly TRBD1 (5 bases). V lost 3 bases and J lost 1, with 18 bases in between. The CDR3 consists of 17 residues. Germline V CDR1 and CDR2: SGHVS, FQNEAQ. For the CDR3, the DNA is TGTGCCAGCAGCTTGGTAGGGGTCCGGAGCAAGAACACTGAAGCTTTCTTT. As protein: CASSLVGVRSKNTEAFF.

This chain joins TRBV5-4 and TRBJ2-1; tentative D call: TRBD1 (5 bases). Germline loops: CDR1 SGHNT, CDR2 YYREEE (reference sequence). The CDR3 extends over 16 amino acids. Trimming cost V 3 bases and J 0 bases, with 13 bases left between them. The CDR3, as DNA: TGTGCCAGCAGCTCGTTCGACAGAAGCTCCTACAATGAGCAGTTCTTC. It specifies CASSSFDRSSYNEQFF.

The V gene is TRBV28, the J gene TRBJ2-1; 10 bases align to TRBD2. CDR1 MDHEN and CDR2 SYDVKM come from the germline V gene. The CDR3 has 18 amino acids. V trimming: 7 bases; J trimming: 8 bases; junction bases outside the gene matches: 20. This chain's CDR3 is CASNLGKSLAGLYDEQFF. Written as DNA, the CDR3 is TGTGCCAGCAATCTAGGGAAATCACTAGCGGGGCTTTACGATGAGCAGTTCTTC.

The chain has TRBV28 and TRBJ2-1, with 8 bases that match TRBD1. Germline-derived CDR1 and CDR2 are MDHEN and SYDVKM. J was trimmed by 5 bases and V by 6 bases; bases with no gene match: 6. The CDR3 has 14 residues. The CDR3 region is CASSWGTGHNEQFF. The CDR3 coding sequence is TGTGCCAGCAGCTGGGGGACAGGCCACAATGAGCAGTTCTTC.

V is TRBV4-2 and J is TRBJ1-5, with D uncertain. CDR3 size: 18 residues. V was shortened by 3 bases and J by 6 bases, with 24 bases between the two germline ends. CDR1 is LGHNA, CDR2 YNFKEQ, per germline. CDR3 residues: CASSQENERSVPGQPQHF. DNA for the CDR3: TGTGCCAGCAGCCAGGAAAATGAGCGTTCGGTTCCGGGTCAGCCCCAGCATTTT.

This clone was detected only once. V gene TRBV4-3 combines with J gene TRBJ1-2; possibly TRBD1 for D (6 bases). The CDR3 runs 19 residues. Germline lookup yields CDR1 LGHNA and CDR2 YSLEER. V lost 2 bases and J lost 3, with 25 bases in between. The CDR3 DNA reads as TGCGCCAGCAGCCAAAATCCGGGAGACCGGGACACGGGACACTATGGCTACACCTTC. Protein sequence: CASSQNPGDRDTGHYGYTF.

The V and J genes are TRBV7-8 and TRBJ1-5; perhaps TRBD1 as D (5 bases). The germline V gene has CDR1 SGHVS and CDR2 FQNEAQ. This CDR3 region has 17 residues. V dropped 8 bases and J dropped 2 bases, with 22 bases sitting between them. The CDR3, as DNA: TGTGCCAGCTTGTCCCGGGACCCAAAGGAGGGCAATCAGCCCCAGCATTTT. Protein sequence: CASLSRDPKEGNQPQHF.

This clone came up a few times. Here the CDR3 reads CASSQTLQGRRTNYGYTF. The CDR3 DNA follows: TGCGCCAGCAGCCAGACTTTGCAGGGGCGTCGGACTAACTATGGCTACACCTTC. The chain recombines TRBV4-3 with TRBJ1-2, with D tentatively TRBD1 (6 bases). Trimming took off 3 bases at V and 0 bases at J, with 20 bases between the two ends. There are 18 residues in the CDR3. Looked up from germline, CDR1 is LGHNA and CDR2 is YSLEER.

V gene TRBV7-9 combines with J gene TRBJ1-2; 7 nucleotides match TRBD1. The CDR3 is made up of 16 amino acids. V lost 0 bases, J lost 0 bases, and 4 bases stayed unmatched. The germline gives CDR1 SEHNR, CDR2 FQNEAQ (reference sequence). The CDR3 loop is CASSLARDRTNYGYTF. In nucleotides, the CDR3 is TGTGCCAGCAGCTTAGCGAGGGACAGAACTAACTATGGCTACACCTTC.

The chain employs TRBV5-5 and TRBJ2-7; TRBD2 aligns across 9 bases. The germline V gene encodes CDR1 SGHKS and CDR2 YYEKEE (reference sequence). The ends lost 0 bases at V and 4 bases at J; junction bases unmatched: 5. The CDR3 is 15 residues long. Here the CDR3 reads CASSLAGSGSYEQYF. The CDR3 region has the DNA TGTGCCAGCAGCTTGGCCGGTAGCGGGAGTTACGAGCAGTACTTC.

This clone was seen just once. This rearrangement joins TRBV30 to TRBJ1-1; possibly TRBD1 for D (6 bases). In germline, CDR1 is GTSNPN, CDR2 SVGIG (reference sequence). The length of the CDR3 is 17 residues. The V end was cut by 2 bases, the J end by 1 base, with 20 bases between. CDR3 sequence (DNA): TGTGCCTGGAGTCCGGCAGGGGCCGGTCGCGGGAACACTGAAGCTTTCTTT. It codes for CAWSPAGAGRGNTEAFF. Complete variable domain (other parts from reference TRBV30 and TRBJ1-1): SQTIHQWPATLVQPVGSPLSLECTVEGTSNPNLYWYRQAAGRGLQLLFYSVGIGQISSEVPQNLSASRPQDRQFILSSKKLLLSDSGFYLCAWSPAGAGRGNTEAFFGQGTRLTVV.

The CDR3 reads CASSQGGPHGAFF. The CDR3 DNA reads TGTGCCAGCAGTCAGGGGGGGCCCCATGGGGCTTTCTTT. The rearrangement links TRBV27 to TRBJ1-1, with 7 bases fitting TRBD1. The CDR3 spans 13 residues. The V and J ends lost 5 bases and 11 bases, in that order; junction bases with no gene match: 11. Germline lookup yields CDR1 MNHEY and CDR2 SMNVEV (reference sequence).

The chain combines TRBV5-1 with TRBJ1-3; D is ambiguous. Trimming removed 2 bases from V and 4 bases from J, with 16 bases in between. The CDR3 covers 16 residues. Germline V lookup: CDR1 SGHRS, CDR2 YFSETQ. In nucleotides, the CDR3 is TGCGCCAGCAGCTTTGGGAGGGAATCGTACGGAAACACCATATATTTT. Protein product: CASSFGRESYGNTIYF.

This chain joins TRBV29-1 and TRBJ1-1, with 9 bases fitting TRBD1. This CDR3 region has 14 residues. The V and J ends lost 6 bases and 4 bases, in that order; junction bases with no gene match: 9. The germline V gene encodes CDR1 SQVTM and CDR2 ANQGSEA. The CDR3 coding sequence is TGCAGCGTGGGGAGGTGGGACAGGGTCACTGAAGCTTTCTTT. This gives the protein CSVGRWDRVTEAFF. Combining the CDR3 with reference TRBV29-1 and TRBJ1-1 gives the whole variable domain SAVISQKPSRDICQRGTSLTIQCQVDSQVTMMFWYRQQPGQSLTLIATANQGSEATYESGFVIDKFPISRPNLTFSTLTVSNMSPEDSSIYLCSVGRWDRVTEAFFGQGTRLTVV.

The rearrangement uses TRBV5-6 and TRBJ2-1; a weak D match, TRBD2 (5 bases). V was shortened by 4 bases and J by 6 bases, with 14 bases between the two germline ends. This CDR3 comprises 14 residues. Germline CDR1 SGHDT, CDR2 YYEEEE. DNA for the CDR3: TGTGCCAGCAGCGGCCCGACTGGACTCAATGAGCAGTTCTTC. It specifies CASSGPTGLNEQFF.